Listed below are T cell receptor beta chains from one sample, sequenced in a study of monozygotic twins with inflammatory bowel disease. TCRdb re-analyzed the 5' RACE reads; it lists each CDR3 protein once, without DNA. Its table records roughly 330,000 distinct CDR3 sequences. The sequencing input was blood. These receptors were taken from a human donor with ulcerative colitis or Crohn's disease, or a healthy co-twin of an affected twin (not recorded which). CDR3s include the opening cysteine and the closing phenylalanine or tryptophan.

j_gene | v_gene | CDR3aa
TRBJ2-1 | TRBV29-1 | CSVAGSRKANEQFF
TRBJ1-1 | TRBV7-9 | CASSLRGRTEALF
TRBJ2-1 | TRBV11-1 | CASSPPGTGGFSSYNEQFF
TRBJ1-3 | TRBV28 | CASSTGRSSGNTIYF
TRBJ1-1 | TRBV18 | CASSPPLFLDRGRNTEAFF
TRBJ2-7 | TRBV7-2 | CASSQRQGAYEQYF
TRBJ1-2 | TRBV20-1 | CSLTPLGAQVDGYTF
TRBJ1-6 | TRBV10-2 | CASSGEVPGSPLHF
TRBJ2-1 | TRBV3-1 | CASSPSQGTEQFF
TRBJ1-5 | TRBV20-1 | CSARPGTGTNQPQHF
TRBJ2-7 | TRBV3-1 | CASSQEGPPYEQYF
TRBJ2-3 | TRBV29-1 | CSVHFSSGRDGGTDTQYF
TRBJ2-7 | TRBV4-1 | CASSPGGGEQYF
TRBJ1-2 | TRBV12-3/TRBV12-4 | CASSFGFGYTF
TRBJ2-2 | TRBV4-1 | CASSQRQGSGELFF
TRBJ2-1 | TRBV5-1 | CASSPGSGSWNEQFF
TRBJ1-1 | TRBV20-1 | CSAGEGRPTEAFF
TRBJ1-2 | TRBV6-6 | CASSYVRGVISYTF
TRBJ2-7 | TRBV5-6 | CASSSLGTTPYEQYF
TRBJ2-6 | TRBV19 | CASSVGANVLTF
TRBJ2-3 | TRBV3-1 | CASSQELAGGPSSTDTQYF
TRBJ2-1 | TRBV7-9 | CASRPSRGSVFPYEQFF
TRBJ1-5 | TRBV5-1 | CASSPRTGGKNQPQHF
TRBJ2-1 | TRBV5-1 | CASSLAKGTHNEQFF
TRBJ2-5 | TRBV10-3 | CAISEPDLQETQYF
TRBJ2-7 | TRBV20-1 | CSASSPSSSGRAFYEQYF
TRBJ1-6 | TRBV9 | CASSVQGSNSPLHF